This T cell receptor beta chain was sequenced for a study of cytomegalovirus exposure and HLA in healthy donors (dated by TCRdb to 2015 to 2018). Broadly, across the study: According to a later analysis, the roughly 120 validation repertoires were produced on the same platform as the approximately 620 repertoires of the first cohort. The study aimed to test whether signatures of past pathogen exposure could be identified by cataloging public T cell receptors. Along with the roughly 610-subject first cohort, a separate validation cohort of 120 different subjects was used. To predict cytomegalovirus infection status, the study combined high-throughput TCR immunosequencing, statistical association of individual TCRs with disease status, and machine learning. Study-wide conclusions, independent of this receptor: The study gave a list of 150 to 200 TCR beta chains associated with cytomegalovirus. Subsequent analysis determined that TCRs grouped into clusters in the first cohort also showed a tendency toward co-occurrence across the approximately 110 validation repertoires, and about 93% of cluster scores exceeded 0. In vitro tests confirmed that a few of the cytomegalovirus-associated TCR beta chains recognize cytomegalovirus antigens. A later analysis had no HLA typing for the validation cohort, so co-occurrence there was scored across all 130 or so repertoires. The classifier was reported to diagnose cytomegalovirus status with high specificity and sensitivity in both the original cohort and the validation cohort. Across donors, most TCR sequences were observed very rarely, whereas some public TCRs were present in many individuals. It was suggested by the authors that the approach could potentially be generalized to other disease states and immunological phenotypes.

The protocol used for the library was the immunoSEQ multiplex PCR assay. The study's processing was this. A statistical classification framework was built to diagnose cytomegalovirus status from the catalog of TCR beta chain sequences. This immuneACCESS table, as held by TCRdb, lists in-frame sequences with V and J called but not all clones. Of the missing ones, under half trace to an unresolved V gene in checked studies; the others have no known cause. V and J calls and clone size are as listed in that table; D and trimming were resolved from the DNA. Counted in this sample were about 360,000 clones; more than 80% of them appeared once. 0.8% to 0.85% of the sample is in the top ten clones. Donors formed part of the validation cohort, which comprised 120 subjects and was distinct from the first cohort of 550 to 850 subjects. The CDR3 starts with the cysteine, ends with the phenylalanine, and has 14 residues. Only CDR3 DNA remains: 42 bases, in frame from the first base. Here V drops 6 bases and J drops 10 bases, and the junction holds 8 bases not matched to any gene. The germline V gene gives CDR1 as MNHEY and CDR2 as SVGAGI.

For this clone: Its antigen target is currently unknown. Base qualities are missing; no much larger clone stands one base away.

The chain links TRBV6-5 with TRBJ1-6; 8 of the junction bases match TRBD1. The sequencing sample was made of PBMCs. The clonotype originates from a woman under 30 in good health and CMV-seronegative. The bases read TGTGCCAGCAGACTTCTGGACAGGGCATCACCCCTCCACTTT. The encoded protein is CASRLLDRASPLHF.